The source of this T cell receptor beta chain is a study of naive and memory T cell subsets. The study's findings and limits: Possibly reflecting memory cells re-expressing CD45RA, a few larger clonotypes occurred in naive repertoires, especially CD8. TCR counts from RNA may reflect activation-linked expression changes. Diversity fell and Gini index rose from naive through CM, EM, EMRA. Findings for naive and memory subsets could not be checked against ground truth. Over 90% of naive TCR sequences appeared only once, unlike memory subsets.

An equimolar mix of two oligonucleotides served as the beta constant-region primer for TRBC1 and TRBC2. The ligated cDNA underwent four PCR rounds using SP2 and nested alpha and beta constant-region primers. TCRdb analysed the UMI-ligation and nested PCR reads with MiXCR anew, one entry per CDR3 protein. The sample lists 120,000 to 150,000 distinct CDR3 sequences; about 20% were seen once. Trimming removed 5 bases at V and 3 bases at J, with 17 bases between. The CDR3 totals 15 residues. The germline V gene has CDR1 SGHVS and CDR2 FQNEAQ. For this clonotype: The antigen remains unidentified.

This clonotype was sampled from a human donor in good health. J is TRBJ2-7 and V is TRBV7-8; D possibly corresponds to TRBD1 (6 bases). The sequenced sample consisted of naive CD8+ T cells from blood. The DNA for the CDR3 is TGTGCCAGCAGCGGTCTCCCAGGGGTTAACTACGAGCAGTACTTC. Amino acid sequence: CASSGLPGVNYEQYF.